The entry below describes one T cell receptor (beta chain). Clones were read by immunoSEQ multiplex PCR, and TCRdb kept only the in-frame ones, dropping some. The sample lists about 180,000 clones; 86% were seen once. The data originate from a study of cytomegalovirus exposure and HLA in healthy donors. This CDR3 has 12 amino acids. Per the germline V gene, CDR1 is SGHNT and CDR2 is YYREEE (reference sequence). Trimming took 9 bases from V and 5 from J; bases not matched to a gene: 5. The chain recombines TRBV5-4 with TRBJ2-3, with 8 nucleotides matching TRBD1. The specimen sequenced was PBMCs. The receptor was isolated from a man younger than 35 in good health and CMV-seropositive. The DNA of the CDR3 is TGTGCCAACGGACAGGGTGGAGATACGCAGTATTTT. Encoded protein: CANGQGGDTQYF.